These 27 T cell receptor beta chains were all obtained from the same sample, sequenced in a study of blood T cell repertoires in COVID-19. TCRdb's copy holds only in-frame clones and misses some; the assay was immunoSEQ multiplex PCR. The sample lists about 140,000 clones; 65% to 90% were seen once. Sequencing was carried out using peripheral blood. Every receptor here comes from a man between 60 and 70 years old with active or convalescent COVID-19.

V is TRBV6-1 and J is TRBJ2-1; TRBD1 agrees at 7 bases. With 3 bases clipped from V and 5 bases from J, the junction kept 7 bases outside the gene matches. Germline assignment: CDR1 MNHNS and CDR2 SASEGT. There are 15 residues in the CDR3. The CDR3 DNA follows: TGTGCCAGCAGTGACCGGGACAGACTGAACAATGAGCAGTTCTTC. Translated, it gives CASSDRDRLNNEQFF.

The V and J genes are TRBV5-6 and TRBJ1-2; D gene uncertain. The CDR3 is made up of 13 amino acids. The V and J ends lost 0 bases and 9 bases respectively, with 12 bases between them. CDR1 and CDR2 from the germline V gene are SGHDT and YYEEEE. As DNA, the CDR3 is TGTGCCAGCAGCTTGGCGGGGTTTTGGCGCTACACCTTC. It specifies CASSLAGFWRYTF.

V usage is TRBV6-5 and J usage is TRBJ2-3; TRBD1 matches at 9 bases. Germline values: CDR1 MNHEY, CDR2 SVGAGI. The CDR3 has 14 residues. The trim removed 6 bases at V and 5 bases at J, leaving 6 bases unmatched. This CDR3 is CASSKYRGQDTQYF. The DNA of the CDR3 is TGTGCCAGCAGCAAATACAGGGGGCAAGATACGCAGTATTTT.

V usage is TRBV11-3 and J usage is TRBJ1-1, with TRBD1 matching 7 bases. Losses at the gene ends were 5 bases for V and 0 bases for J; bases not matched to a gene: 9. CDR1 and CDR2 from the germline V gene are SGHNT and YENEEA. The CDR3 totals 16 residues. The CDR3 DNA sequence: TGTGCCAGCAGCCAGACAGGGTATAGAATGAACACTGAAGCTTTCTTT. Translated, it gives CASSQTGYRMNTEAFF. The entire variable domain, with the rest obtained from reference TRBV11-3 and TRBJ1-1, is as follows: EAGVVQSPRYKIIEKKQPVAFWCNPISGHNTLYWYLQNLGQGPELLIRYENEEAVDDSQLPKDRFSAERLKGVDSTLKIQPAELGDSAVYLCASSQTGYRMNTEAFFGQGTRLTVV.

The V gene is TRBV5-4, the J gene TRBJ2-5, with a weak D call TRBD2 (6 bases). Germline V gene sequence: CDR1 SGHNT, CDR2 YYREEE (reference sequence). The V gene lost 10 bases and the J gene lost 2 bases, with 18 bases spanning the gap. This CDR3 is 14 amino acids long. The CDR3 DNA reads TGTGCCGTAAATTTGCGGGGTGCACAAGAGACCCAGTACTTC. It is translated as CAVNLRGAQETQYF.

The chain employs TRBV5-8 and TRBJ2-1; 8 bases are shared with TRBD2. Germline CDR1 SGHTS, CDR2 YDEGEE. The CDR3 contains 17 residues. Trimming cost V 3 bases and J 5 bases; bases outside gene matches: 13. In DNA, the CDR3 is TGTGCCAGCAGCTACTGGTCGGAGACTAGCGAAAACAATGAGCAGTTCTTC. Its protein is CASSYWSETSENNEQFF.

The chain couples TRBV27 to TRBJ1-2; 8 bases agree with TRBD1. After removal of 2 bases from V and 5 bases from J, the junction contained 4 bases not matched to a gene. The CDR3 extends over 14 amino acids. Germline CDR1 reads MNHEY; CDR2 reads SMNVEV (reference sequence). CDR3 nucleotide sequence: TGTGCCAGCAGTTTACTCGGACAGGGATATGGCTACACCTTC. This encodes CASSLLGQGYGYTF.

J is TRBJ1-1 and V is TRBV5-4; D may be TRBD1 (6 bases). CDR1 SGHNT and CDR2 YYREEE come from the germline V gene (reference sequence). Between the trimmed V and J ends, which lost 3 bases and 8 bases, there was a span of 14 bases. The CDR3 is 13 amino acids. Here the CDR3 reads CASSSDRRREAFF. For the CDR3, the DNA is TGTGCCAGCAGCTCGGACAGAAGGAGAGAAGCTTTCTTT.

The rearrangement uses TRBV19 and TRBJ1-4, with 9 bases matching TRBD1. This CDR3 region has 15 residues. Germline CDR1 LNHDA, CDR2 SQIVND (reference sequence). V shed 5 bases, J shed 8 bases, and the junction held 9 bases outside the gene matches. CDR3 sequence reads: CASSPSGTGREKLFF. CDR3 bases: TGTGCCAGTAGTCCTTCCGGGACAGGGAGGGAAAAACTGTTTTTT.

The gene calls are TRBV6-6 and TRBJ1-1; 7 bases align to TRBD1. CDR3 length: 15 amino acids. Losses at the gene ends were 5 bases for V and 7 bases for J; bases not matched to a gene: 13. CDR1 is MNHNY and CDR2 is SVGAGI in the germline V gene (reference sequence). For the CDR3, the DNA is TGTGCCAGCAGTCTCCCTTACCGGGACAGCAATGAAGCTTTCTTT. Protein sequence: CASSLPYRDSNEAFF.

This chain links TRBV14 with TRBJ1-2; TRBD1 might be the D (5 bases). CDR1 and CDR2 from the germline V gene are SGHDN and FVKESK. This CDR3 comprises 13 residues. V lost 4 bases and J lost 7, with 13 bases in between. The CDR3 nucleotides are TGTGCCAGCAGCCGGGGGAGGGGAGTTGGCTACACCTTC. Translating it yields CASSRGRGVGYTF.

V and J are TRBV7-2 and TRBJ1-5; D uncertain. CDR3 length: 13 residues. V was trimmed by 1 base and J by 11 bases, leaving 12 bases between them. Germline V gene sequence: CDR1 SGHTA, CDR2 FQGNSA. The CDR3, as DNA: TGTGCCAGCAGCTTAGTGACGGAGAGGGCCCAGCATTTT. This translates into CASSLVTERAQHF.

CDR3 nucleotide sequence: TGTGCCAGCAGCCGACTAGCGCCCGTTTCTGGGGAGCTGTTTTTT. Translating gives CASSRLAPVSGELFF. V gene TRBV14 combines with J gene TRBJ2-2; 8 bases match TRBD2. The trim removed 4 bases at V and 8 bases at J, leaving 9 bases unmatched. The CDR3 sequence is 15 residues long. Germline V gene sequence: CDR1 SGHDN, CDR2 FVKESK.

This sequence joins TRBV18 and TRBJ1-1; perhaps TRBD1 as D (5 bases). The CDR3 sequence is 14 residues long. Germline lookup yields CDR1 KGHSH and CDR2 LQKENI. Trimming took off 3 bases at V and 1 base at J, with 9 bases between the two ends. CDR3: CASSPNTGNTEAFF. CDR3 DNA: TGTGCCAGCTCACCCAATACAGGGAACACTGAAGCTTTCTTT.

For the CDR3, the DNA is TGTGCCAGCAGCGGGTCGAGGGCAGTTAGCACAGATACGCAGTATTTT. This sequence encodes CASSGSRAVSTDTQYF. The J gene is TRBJ2-3, the V gene TRBV5-4; possibly TRBD2 for D (5 bases). The ends were cut back, 4 bases at V and 0 bases at J, with 15 bases in the middle. The CDR3 contains 16 residues. Germline V CDR1 and CDR2: SGHNT, YYREEE (reference sequence).

This chain uses TRBV7-9 with TRBJ1-1, with D perhaps TRBD1 (6 bases). This CDR3 has 14 residues. V was trimmed by 5 bases and J by 0 bases, leaving 10 bases between them. CDR1 is SEHNR, CDR2 FQNEAQ, per germline (reference sequence). This CDR3 reads CASSPRGMNTEAFF. In DNA form, the CDR3 reads TGTGCCAGCAGCCCCAGGGGTATGAACACTGAAGCTTTCTTT.

This clone was detected a few times. The chain joins TRBV15 to TRBJ2-1, with 14 bases matching TRBD2. J lost 0 bases, V lost 3 bases, and 4 bases had no gene match. Germline CDR1 reads LNHNV; CDR2 reads YYDKDF (reference sequence). There are 18 residues in the CDR3. The CDR3 region has the DNA TGTGCCACCAGCAGCATAGGGACTAGCGGGAGCTCCTACAATGAGCAGTTCTTC. It is translated as CATSSIGTSGSSYNEQFF.

J is TRBJ1-3 and V is TRBV5-8; 10 bases agree with TRBD1. This CDR3 is built from 14 residues. CDR1 is SGHTS, CDR2 YDEGEE, per germline. Trimming at V came to 3 bases and at J to 9 bases, leaving 6 bases not matched to a gene. This CDR3 reads CASSSGQGVGTIYF. CDR3 sequence (DNA): TGTGCCAGCAGCTCCGGACAGGGGGTCGGCACCATATATTTT.

This chain links TRBV6-2 or TRBV6-3 with TRBJ2-2, with TRBD2 as a possible D gene (6 bases). The germline V gene encodes CDR1 MNHEY and CDR2 SVGEGT. V was pared by 4 bases and J by 6 bases, with 21 bases between. There are 17 residues in the CDR3. CDR3 bases: TGTGCCAGCAGTTCCTTTCCGACAGAGTCTAGCGCCGGGGAGCTGTTTTTT. Residues: CASSSFPTESSAGELFF.

The chain recombines TRBV6-2 or TRBV6-3 with TRBJ1-6, with 7 bases aligning to TRBD1. The CDR3 has 13 residues. CDR1 MNHEY and CDR2 SVGEGT come from the germline V gene. V lost 5 bases, J lost 9 bases, and 4 bases stayed unmatched. The CDR3 DNA follows: TGTGCCAGCAGTCCAGGGGGGTTTTCACCCCTCCACTTT. Encoded protein: CASSPGGFSPLHF.

The rearrangement links TRBV7-2 to TRBJ2-3; D unclear. The germline V gene encodes CDR1 SGHTA and CDR2 FQGNSA. CDR3 length: 15 residues. The V end was cut by 2 bases, the J end by 0 bases, with 9 bases between. The CDR3 region has the DNA TGTGCCAGCAGCTTACCTTGGCGGAGCACAGATACGCAGTATTTT. It yields the protein CASSLPWRSTDTQYF.

V and J are TRBV30 and TRBJ2-1; 12 bases are shared with TRBD2. The CDR3 is 15 residues long. Germline CDR1 and CDR2: GTSNPN and SVGIG (reference sequence). V gave up 2 bases and J gave up 4 bases; unmatched junction bases: 3. Here the CDR3 reads CAWSKTSGGYNEQFF. The CDR3 bases are TGTGCCTGGAGTAAAACTAGCGGGGGGTACAATGAGCAGTTCTTC.

The chain carries TRBV7-6 and TRBJ2-7, with 7 bases that match TRBD1. In germline, CDR1 is SGHVS, CDR2 FNYEAQ. The CDR3 spans 16 residues. Trimming at V came to 5 bases and at J to 1 base, leaving 11 bases not matched to a gene. The DNA for the CDR3 is TGTGCCAGCAGCCCGGGAACAGGGGCCAGTTCCTACGAGCAGTACGTC. Protein: CASSPGTGASSYEQYV.

This chain connects TRBV7-2 to TRBJ2-3; TRBD2 agrees at 7 bases. Per germline, CDR1 SGHTA and CDR2 FQGNSA. V lost 5 bases, J lost 5 bases, and 4 bases stayed unmatched. The CDR3 runs to 13 residues. The CDR3 region is CASSNGGEDTQYF. The CDR3 nucleotides are TGTGCCAGCAGCAATGGGGGGGAAGATACGCAGTATTTT.

The V call is TRBV6-2 or TRBV6-3, the J call TRBJ2-2, with D perhaps matching TRBD1 (5 bases). Germline CDR1 reads MNHEY; CDR2 reads SVGEGT. The CDR3 runs to 16 residues. Trimming cost V 0 bases and J 3 bases, with 11 bases left between them. The CDR3 here is CASSYSTGHYTGELFF. DNA for the CDR3: TGTGCCAGCAGTTACTCGACCGGACATTACACCGGGGAGCTGTTTTTT.

This clone was seen a handful of times. V and J are TRBV7-9 and TRBJ2-2, with TRBD2 matching 10 bases. The CDR3 covers 15 residues. Germline loops: CDR1 SEHNR, CDR2 FQNEAQ (reference sequence). J was trimmed by 5 bases and V by 2 bases; bases with no gene match: 2. The chain's CDR3 is CASSLQAGGTGELFF. In nucleotides, the CDR3 is TGTGCCAGCAGCTTACAAGCGGGAGGGACCGGGGAGCTGTTTTTT. The full variable domain, in which reference TRBV7-9 and TRBJ2-2 provide the parts outside the CDR3, is DTGVSQNPRHKITKRGQNVTFRCDPISEHNRLYWYRQTLGQGPEFLTYFQNEAQLEKSRLLSDRFSAERPKGSFSTLEIQRTEQGDSAMYLCASSLQAGGTGELFFGEGSRLTVL.

The chain combines TRBV4-2 with TRBJ2-3; D perhaps matches TRBD2 (5 bases). V shed 3 bases and J shed 0 bases, with 16 bases lying between them. CDR3 size: 17 residues. Looked up from germline, CDR1 is LGHNA and CDR2 is YNFKEQ. The CDR3 DNA reads as TGTGCCAGCAGCCAGGATGTAGCGTCGGTTAGCACAGATACGCAGTATTTT. This sequence encodes CASSQDVASVSTDTQYF.